This T cell receptor beta chain was observed in a study of cytomegalovirus exposure and HLA in healthy donors. Germline V lookup: CDR1 SGHRS, CDR2 YFSETQ. V lost 0 bases and J lost 0, with 5 bases in between. This CDR3 region has 14 residues. The PCR made use of 60 Vbeta and 13 Jbeta primers. Original processing methods: Later, roughly 77 million unique TCR beta chains were counted in an analysis, and some 10 million of them were shared. Assay used: immunoSEQ multiplex PCR; TCRdb lists only in-frame clones, some missing. That table is the source of V, J and clone size, and D and trimming were worked out from the DNA. This table holds tens of thousands of clones, approximately 65% found once. As regards this clone: Its antigen is not identified.

Study outcomes and limitations: Being productive about 90% or about 30% of the time was typical of most TCR beta V segments in an earlier analysis. In a later analysis, common viral pathogens appeared linked to several of the most significant clusters.

The sequencing input was PBMCs. V is TRBV5-1 and J is TRBJ2-3; D perhaps matches TRBD2 (5 bases). This clonotype was sampled from a man aged 25 to 45 in good health and CMV-seronegative. The CDR3 nucleotides are TGCGCCAGCAGCTTGGGAGGGAGCACAGATACGCAGTATTTT. Protein product: CASSLGGSTDTQYF.